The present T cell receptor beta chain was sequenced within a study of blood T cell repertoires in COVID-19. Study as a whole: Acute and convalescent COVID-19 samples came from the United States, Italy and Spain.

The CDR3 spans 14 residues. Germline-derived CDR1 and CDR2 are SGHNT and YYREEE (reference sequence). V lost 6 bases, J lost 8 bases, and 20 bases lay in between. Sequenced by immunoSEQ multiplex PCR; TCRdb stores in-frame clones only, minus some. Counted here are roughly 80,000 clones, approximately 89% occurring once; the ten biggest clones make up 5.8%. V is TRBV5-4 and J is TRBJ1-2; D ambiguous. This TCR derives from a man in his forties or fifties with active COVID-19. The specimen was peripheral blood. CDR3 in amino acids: CASTHDEGSGGYTF. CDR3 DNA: TGTGCCAGCACCCACGACGAGGGCTCAGGCGGCTACACCTTC.